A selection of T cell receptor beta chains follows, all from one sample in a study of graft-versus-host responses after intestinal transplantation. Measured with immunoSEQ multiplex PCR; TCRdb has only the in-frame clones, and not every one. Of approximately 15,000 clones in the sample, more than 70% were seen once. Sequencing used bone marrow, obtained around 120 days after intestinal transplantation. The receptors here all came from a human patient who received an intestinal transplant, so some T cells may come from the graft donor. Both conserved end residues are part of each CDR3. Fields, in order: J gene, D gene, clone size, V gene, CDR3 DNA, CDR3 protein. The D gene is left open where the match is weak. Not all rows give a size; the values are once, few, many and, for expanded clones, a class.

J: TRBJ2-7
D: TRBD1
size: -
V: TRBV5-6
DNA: TGTGCCAGCAGCACAGGGGACAGTACCTACGAGCAGTACTTC
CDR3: CASSTGDSTYEQYF

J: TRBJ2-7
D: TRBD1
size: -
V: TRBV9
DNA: TGTGCCAGCAGCGTAGCCGGGACAGGGAGGTACGAGCAGTACTTC
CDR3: CASSVAGTGRYEQYF

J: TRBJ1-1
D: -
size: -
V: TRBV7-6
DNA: TGTGCCAGCAGCCCAAATACCGGGAACACTGAAGCTTTCTTT
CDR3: CASSPNTGNTEAFF

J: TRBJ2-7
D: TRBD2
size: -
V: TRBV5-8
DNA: TGTGCCAGCAGGGACCGCGAGCGGGAGGTTCCCTACGAGCAGTACTTC
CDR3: CASRDREREVPYEQYF

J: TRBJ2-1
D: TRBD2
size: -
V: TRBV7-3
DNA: TGTGCCAGCAGCCCCACTAGCGGGAGGGGAGATGAGCAGTTCTTC
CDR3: CASSPTSGRGDEQFF

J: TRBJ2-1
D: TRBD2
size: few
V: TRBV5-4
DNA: TGTGCCAGCAACCTAGCGGGCGGGTCTAATGAGCAGTTCTTC
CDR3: CASNLAGGSNEQFF

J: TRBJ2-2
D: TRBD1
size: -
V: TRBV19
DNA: TGTGCCAGTAGTATTCGACAGGGAACCGGGGAGCTGTTTTTT
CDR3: CASSIRQGTGELFF

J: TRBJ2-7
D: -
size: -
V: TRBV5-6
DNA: TGTGCCAGCAGCTCAAGGGGGGAGCAGTACTTC
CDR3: CASSSRGEQYF

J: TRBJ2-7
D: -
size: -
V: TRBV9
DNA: TGTGCCAGCAGCGTAGCTGAGGGTTTGGGCTACGAGCAGTACTTC
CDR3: CASSVAEGLGYEQYF

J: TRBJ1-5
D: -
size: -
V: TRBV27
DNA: TGTGCCAGCAGCGAGAATGGGGGGCTCCTTAGCAATCAGCCCCAGCATTTT
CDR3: CASSENGGLLSNQPQHF

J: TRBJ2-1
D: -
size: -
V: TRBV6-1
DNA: TGTGCCAGCAGTGTTAGGCGGGCGTTGTACAATGAGCAGTTCTTC
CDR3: CASSVRRALYNEQFF

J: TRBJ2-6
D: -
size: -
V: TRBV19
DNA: TGTGCCAGTAGTTCGGGGACTGGGACCTCTGGGGCCAACGTCCTGACTTTC
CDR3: CASSSGTGTSGANVLTF

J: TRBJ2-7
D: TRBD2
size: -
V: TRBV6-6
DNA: TGTGCCAGCAGTTACTCACTAGCGGGAGGGTACGAGCAGTACTTC
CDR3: CASSYSLAGGYEQYF

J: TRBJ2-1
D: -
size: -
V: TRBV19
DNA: TGTGCCAGTAGTATAATGACCTCTTTTCCCAATGAGCAGTTCTTC
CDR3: CASSIMTSFPNEQFF

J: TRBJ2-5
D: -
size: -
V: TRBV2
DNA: TGTGCCAGCAAGGCGACACCAAGGACCCAAGAGACCCAGTACTTC
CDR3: CASKATPRTQETQYF

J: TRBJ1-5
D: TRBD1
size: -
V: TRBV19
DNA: TGTGCCAGCACGCCGGGACAGGGGGCTCTTCAGCCCCAGCATTTT
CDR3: CASTPGQGALQPQHF

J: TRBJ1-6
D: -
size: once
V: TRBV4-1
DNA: TGCGCCAGCAGCCAAGTTTTGCGTAGGCGTCGAGATAATTCACCCCTCCACTTT
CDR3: CASSQVLRRRRDNSPLHF

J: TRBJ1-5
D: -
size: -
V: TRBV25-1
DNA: TGTGCCAGCAGTGGTCTCGCGGAAAATAATCAGCCCCAGCATTTT
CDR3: CASSGLAENNQPQHF

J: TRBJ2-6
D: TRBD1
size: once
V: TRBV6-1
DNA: TGTGCCAGCAGTGTCACCGGGACAGGGAATTCTGGGGCCAACGTCCTGACTTTC
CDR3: CASSVTGTGNSGANVLTF

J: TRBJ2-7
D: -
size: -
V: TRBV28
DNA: TGTGCCAGCAGTTGGCGTTACGAGCAGTACTTC
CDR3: CASSWRYEQYF

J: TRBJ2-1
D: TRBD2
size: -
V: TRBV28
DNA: TGTGCCAGCAGTCCAACACCACCCTTAGCGGGAGGGTACAATGAGCAGTTCTTC
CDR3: CASSPTPPLAGGYNEQFF

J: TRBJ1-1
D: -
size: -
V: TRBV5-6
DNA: TGTGCCAGCAGCTTGGGGCAGGGGATCACTGAAGCTTTCTTT
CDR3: CASSLGQGITEAFF

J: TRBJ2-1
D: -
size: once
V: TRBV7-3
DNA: TGTGCCAGCGGTACCGGGATCGTACCTCACAATGAGCAGTTCTTC
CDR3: CASGTGIVPHNEQFF

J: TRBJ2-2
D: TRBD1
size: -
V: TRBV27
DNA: TGTGCCAGCGGAATTGGGGGACAGGCCTTGGTCGGGGAGCTGTTTTTT
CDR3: CASGIGGQALVGELFF

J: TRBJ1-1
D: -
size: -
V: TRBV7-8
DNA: TGTGCCAGCAGCCCCCTGGCGGGGTTGAACACTGAAGCTTTCTTT
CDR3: CASSPLAGLNTEAFF

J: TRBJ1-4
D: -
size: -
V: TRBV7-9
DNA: TGTGCCAGCAGCTCCCCCCCAGTGGCAACTAATGAAAAACTGTTTTTT
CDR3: CASSSPPVATNEKLFF

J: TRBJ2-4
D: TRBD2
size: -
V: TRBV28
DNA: TGTGCCAGCCAGGGAGGGGAGAACATTCAGTACTTC
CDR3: CASQGGENIQYF

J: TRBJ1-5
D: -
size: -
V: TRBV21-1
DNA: TGTGCCAGCAGCAAAAGGGCTGGGGGCGAAAATCAGCCCCAGCATTTT
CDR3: CASSKRAGGENQPQHF

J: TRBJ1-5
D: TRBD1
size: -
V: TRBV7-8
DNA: TGTGCCAGCAGCGGGAAGGGGGCGGGAGTGATTCAGCCCCAGCATTTT
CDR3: CASSGKGAGVIQPQHF

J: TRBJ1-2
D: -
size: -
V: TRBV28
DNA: TGTGCCAGCACTTCCTGGGAGAGAGGGGCTTACTATGGCTACACCTTC
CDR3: CASTSWERGAYYGYTF

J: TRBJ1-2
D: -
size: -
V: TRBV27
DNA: TGTGCCAGCAGTTTCGGGCTAAACTATGGCTACACCTTC
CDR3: CASSFGLNYGYTF

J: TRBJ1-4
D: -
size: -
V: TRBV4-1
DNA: TGCGCCACCAAGGGACAACCCCGCCCTAATGAAAAACTGTTTTTT
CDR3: CATKGQPRPNEKLFF

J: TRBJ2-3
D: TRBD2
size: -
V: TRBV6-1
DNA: TGTGCCAGCAGTGATGTGGGACTAGCAAGGGATACGCAGTATTTT
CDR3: CASSDVGLARDTQYF

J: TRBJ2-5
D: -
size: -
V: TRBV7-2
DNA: TGTGCCAGCAGCCACCTAAATGGGGGCTCGTACCAAGAGACCCAGTACTTC
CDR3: CASSHLNGGSYQETQYF

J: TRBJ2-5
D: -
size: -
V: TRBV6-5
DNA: TGTGCCAGCAGAAAAGCGGGTTTCGAGACCCAGTACTTC
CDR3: CASRKAGFETQYF

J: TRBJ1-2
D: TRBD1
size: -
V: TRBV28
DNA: TGTGCCAGCAGTTCTCTCTCACAGGGGGTTTTTCATGGCTACACCTTC
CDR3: CASSSLSQGVFHGYTF

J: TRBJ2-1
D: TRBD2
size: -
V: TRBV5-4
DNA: TGTGCCAGCAGCTCCGGGGGGAGGGGAATTTACAATGAGCAGTTCTTC
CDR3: CASSSGGRGIYNEQFF

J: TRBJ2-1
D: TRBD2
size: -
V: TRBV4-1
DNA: TGCGCCAGCAGCCAGAGAGCTACTAGCGGGAGAACCAATGAGCAGTTCTTC
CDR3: CASSQRATSGRTNEQFF

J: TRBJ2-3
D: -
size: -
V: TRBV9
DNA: TGTGCCAGCAGCGTTAGGACTTCTGCGGGAGATACGCAGTATTTT
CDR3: CASSVRTSAGDTQYF

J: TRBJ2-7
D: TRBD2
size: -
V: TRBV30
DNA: TGTGCCTGGAGAGGCGGGAGCTCCTACGAGCAGTACTTC
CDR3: CAWRGGSSYEQYF

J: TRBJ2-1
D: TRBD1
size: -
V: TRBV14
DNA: TGTGCCAGCAGCCCGCTACTAGACAGGGTTAGGAATGAGCAGTTCTTC
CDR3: CASSPLLDRVRNEQFF

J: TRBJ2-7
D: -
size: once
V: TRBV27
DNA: TGTGCCAGCAGTTTATGGGGGGGGCTCTACGAGCAGTACTTC
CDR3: CASSLWGGLYEQYF

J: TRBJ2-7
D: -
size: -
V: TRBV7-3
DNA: TGTGCCAGCAGCCCCGCGGCCTCCTACGAGCAGTACTTC
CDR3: CASSPAASYEQYF

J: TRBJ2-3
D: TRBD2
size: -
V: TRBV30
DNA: TGTGCCTGGAGTGGTGGTGCAGCGGGAGGGCGGGCAGATACGCAGTATTTT
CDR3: CAWSGGAAGGRADTQYF

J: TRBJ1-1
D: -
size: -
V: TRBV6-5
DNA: TGTGCCAGCAGTAAGGGGATGAACACTGAAGCTTTCTTT
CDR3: CASSKGMNTEAFF

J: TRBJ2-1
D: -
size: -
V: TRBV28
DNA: TGTGCCAGCAGACCCCCAGGGCCCCTGGGCTCCTACAATGAGCAGTTCTTC
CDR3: CASRPPGPLGSYNEQFF

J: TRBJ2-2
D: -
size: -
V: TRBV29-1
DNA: TGCAGCGTTGTCCGGGCCACCCCGAGAGGTGGCGGGGAGCTGTTTTTT
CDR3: CSVVRATPRGGGELFF

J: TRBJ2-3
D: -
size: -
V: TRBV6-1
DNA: TGTGCCAGCACTACCCAACGGATCACAGATACGCAGTATTTT
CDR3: CASTTQRITDTQYF

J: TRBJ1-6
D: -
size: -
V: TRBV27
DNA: TGTGCCAGCAGTCCCGTAGGGAGCTCCTATAATTCACCCCTCCACTTT
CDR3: CASSPVGSSYNSPLHF

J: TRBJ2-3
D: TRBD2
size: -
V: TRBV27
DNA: TGTGCCAGCAGTCCTCGACTAGCGGGATCCACAGATACGCAGTATTTT
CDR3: CASSPRLAGSTDTQYF

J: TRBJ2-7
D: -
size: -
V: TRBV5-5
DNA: TGTGCCAGTTGTGCTGGGTACCCCAATTCCTACGAGCAGTACTTC
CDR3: CASCAGYPNSYEQYF

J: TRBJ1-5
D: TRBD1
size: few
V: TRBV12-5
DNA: TGTGCTAGTGGTGGGACAGTTAATCAGCCCCAGCATTTT
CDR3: CASGGTVNQPQHF

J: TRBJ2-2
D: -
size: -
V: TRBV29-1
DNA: TGCAGCGCGAGGGGAGGAGGCACCGGGGAGCTGTTTTTT
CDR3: CSARGGGTGELFF

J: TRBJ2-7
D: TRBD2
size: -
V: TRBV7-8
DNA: TGTGCCAGCAGCCCTCCGTCTAGCGGGGGCCTCTTTTACGAGCAGTACTTC
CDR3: CASSPPSSGGLFYEQYF

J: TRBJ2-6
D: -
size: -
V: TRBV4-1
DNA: TGCGCCAGCAGCCTGACGGACAGTCAATTCTCTGGGGCCAACGTCCTGACTTTC
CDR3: CASSLTDSQFSGANVLTF

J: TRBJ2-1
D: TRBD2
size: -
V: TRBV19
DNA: TGTGCCAGTAGTATCAGCGGGAGGGCCATTTTCCATGAGCAGTTCTTC
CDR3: CASSISGRAIFHEQFF

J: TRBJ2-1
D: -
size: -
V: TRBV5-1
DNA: TGCGCCAGCAGCCCGGACCCGGGGACCAACAATGAGCAGTTCTTC
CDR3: CASSPDPGTNNEQFF